Following are 17 T cell receptor beta chains from one sample sequenced in a study of PD-1 blockade in classical Hodgkin lymphoma. The repertoire was sequenced with immunoSEQ multiplex PCR; TCRdb's copy has only in-frame clones and lacks some. The sample holds roughly 41,000 clones; 76% are singletons and the top ten take under 25%. Each patient experienced a relapse that followed autologous stem cell transplantation, and brentuximab vedotin exposure varied. Sequencing used peripheral blood mononuclear cells (PBMCs), obtained at baseline. Receptors originate from a human donor with classical Hodgkin lymphoma.

The V call is TRBV11-2, the J call TRBJ1-2; D is perhaps TRBD1 (5 bases). CDR1 is SGHAT, CDR2 FQNNGV, per germline. Trimming left V 8 bases short and J 4 bases short, with 17 bases between. CDR3 length equals 14 residues. The CDR3 loop is CASDHKGLSYGYTF. CDR3 DNA sequence: TGTGCCAGCGACCACAAGGGACTGAGCTATGGCTACACCTTC.

The rearrangement uses TRBV5-4 and TRBJ1-1, with 9 bases matching TRBD1. V trimming: 0 bases; J trimming: 0 bases; junction bases outside the gene matches: 9. Germline CDR1 is SGHNT and CDR2 is YYREEE (reference sequence). The CDR3 loop spans 18 amino acids. CDR3: CASSLGSSRTGVNTEAFF. The CDR3 DNA follows: TGTGCCAGCAGCTTGGGGTCCAGTAGGACAGGGGTGAACACTGAAGCTTTCTTT.

This clone was seen once. The rearrangement links TRBV5-1 to TRBJ2-1; D is possibly TRBD1 or TRBD2 (5 bases each). The CDR3 consists of 16 residues. The V gene's germline CDR1 is SGHRS and CDR2 YFSETQ. The V end lost 0 bases, the J end lost 4 bases, and 14 bases lay between the germline ends. This CDR3 is CASSLAGASGYNEQFF. DNA for the CDR3: TGCGCCAGCAGCTTGGCCGGGGCCTCAGGGTACAATGAGCAGTTCTTC.

This clone was detected a few times. The chain employs TRBV6-6 and TRBJ2-7; maybe TRBD1 (6 bases). V lost 6 bases to trimming and J lost 6 bases, with 15 bases between them. CDR1 MNHNY and CDR2 SVGAGI come from the germline V gene (reference sequence). This CDR3 contains 13 residues. The CDR3 nucleotides read TGTGCCAGCAGGGGGGCCGTGGACGCCGAGCAGTACTTC. It is translated as CASRGAVDAEQYF.

The J gene is TRBJ1-5, the V gene TRBV30; the D is unclear. The CDR3 is 16 amino acids. V was trimmed by 0 bases and J by 6 bases, leaving 18 bases between them. Germline V lookup: CDR1 GTSNPN, CDR2 SVGIG (reference sequence). CDR3 residues: CAWSVRRGSPGQPQHF. The CDR3 DNA is TGTGCCTGGAGTGTACGCCGTGGCAGCCCCGGTCAGCCCCAGCATTTT.

This clone was detected a few times. The chain uses TRBV30 and TRBJ2-1; 13 bases line up with TRBD2. V lost 1 base and J lost 0; bases outside the gene matches: 0. This CDR3 comprises 16 residues. The germline V gene has CDR1 GTSNPN and CDR2 SVGIG (reference sequence). CDR3 DNA sequence: TGTGCCTGGAGTGGGACTAGCGGGAGCTCCTACAATGAGCAGTTCTTC. Encoded protein: CAWSGTSGSSYNEQFF.

The V and J genes are TRBV29-1 and TRBJ1-3; unclear D gene. The CDR3 extends over 12 amino acids. Trimming took 4 bases from V and 0 from J, leaving 4 bases between them. Germline lookup yields CDR1 SQVTM and CDR2 ANQGSEA. The DNA of the CDR3 is TGCAGCGTTGCTGTCTCTGGAAACACCATATATTTT. Translated: CSVAVSGNTIYF.

This clone has more than one count but fewer than ten. The chain employs TRBV28 and TRBJ2-7; D not certain. Germline assignment: CDR1 MDHEN and CDR2 SYDVKM. The CDR3 length is 14 residues. The germline V and J ends were trimmed by 5 bases and 3 bases, with 14 bases remaining between them. In nucleotides, the CDR3 is TGTGCCAGCAGTAGTAGGAAAACCAGCTACGAGCAGTACTTC. Protein sequence: CASSSRKTSYEQYF. Filled out from reference TRBV28 and TRBJ2-7, the complete variable domain reads DVKVTQSSRYLVKRTGEKVFLECVQDMDHENMFWYRQDPGLGLRLIYFSYDVKMKEKGDIPEGYSVSREKKERFSLILESASTNQTSMYLCASSSRKTSYEQYFGPGTRLTVT.

The chain links TRBV28 to TRBJ2-2; 8 bases fit TRBD1. Germline V gene sequence: CDR1 MDHEN, CDR2 SYDVKM. V was pared by 8 bases and J by 4 bases, with 6 bases of the junction left unmatched. The CDR3 contains 14 residues. The DNA for the CDR3 is TGTGCCAGCGGCTGGACAGGGCTCACCGGGGAGCTGTTTTTT. Protein product: CASGWTGLTGELFF.

This clone is categorized as medium-sized (0.01 to 0.1%). The chain links TRBV27 to TRBJ2-7; 12 bases agree with TRBD2. Germline lookup yields CDR1 MNHEY and CDR2 SMNVEV (reference sequence). The CDR3 length is 16 residues. The trim removed 3 bases at V and 5 bases at J, leaving 8 bases unmatched. CDR3 coding DNA: TGTGCCAGCAGTTTCTCTACGGGACTAGCGGGCGACGAGCAGTACTTC. This translates into CASSFSTGLAGDEQYF.

The chain couples TRBV7-3 to TRBJ1-1; D unclear. V dropped 3 bases and J dropped 4 bases, with 9 bases sitting between them. CDR3 size: 13 residues. Germline V gene lookup returns CDR1 SGHTA and CDR2 FQGTGA. CDR3 protein: CASSFTRSTEAFF. CDR3 coding DNA: TGTGCCAGCAGCTTTACCAGGTCCACTGAAGCTTTCTTT.

This clone was found once. The chain couples TRBV11-2 to TRBJ1-2; D unclear. Germline V gene lookup returns CDR1 SGHAT and CDR2 FQNNGV. The CDR3 runs to 17 residues. V lost 2 bases to trimming and J lost 3 bases, with 19 bases between them. CDR3 in DNA: TGTGCCAGCAGCTTAAACCCCGGGCCCAGCCTTCACTATGGCTACACCTTC. The encoded protein is CASSLNPGPSLHYGYTF.

The chain links TRBV28 to TRBJ2-1; 8 positions agree with TRBD1. The junction had 5 bases not matched to a gene; V was cut back by 3 bases and J by 1 base. The CDR3 is made up of 16 amino acids. CDR1 MDHEN and CDR2 SYDVKM come from the germline V gene. The CDR3 is CASSFDRGLSYNEQFF. CDR3 DNA sequence: TGTGCCAGCAGTTTTGACAGGGGCTTATCCTACAATGAGCAGTTCTTC.

The chain employs TRBV28 and TRBJ1-2, with TRBD1 matching 8 bases. The V gene end was trimmed by 1 base and the J gene end by 5 bases; junction bases not matched to a gene: 9. The CDR3 is 16 amino acids. Germline CDR1 is MDHEN and CDR2 is SYDVKM. As DNA, the CDR3 is TGTGCCAGCAGTTTATCCCAGGGGGCGCCGGGGTATGGCTACACCTTC. Translating gives CASSLSQGAPGYGYTF.

The rearrangement links TRBV6-6 to TRBJ1-2; D not certain. Trimming pared 6 bases from V and 4 bases from J, leaving 9 bases between. CDR3 size: 12 residues. CDR1 is MNHNY and CDR2 is SVGAGI in the germline V gene (reference sequence). The CDR3 nucleotides are TGTGCCAGCAGCCGAACCCTCTATGGCTACACCTTC. This translates into CASSRTLYGYTF.

In this sample, this clone turned up once. The chain is built from TRBV13 and TRBJ2-1; D is tentatively TRBD1 or TRBD2 (6 bases each). V was shortened by 5 bases and J by 9 bases, with 23 bases between the two germline ends. This CDR3 has 16 residues. Germline CDR1 is PRHDT and CDR2 is FYEKMQ (reference sequence). The CDR3 DNA reads TGTGCCAGCAGCCCGACAGGAGTATCGTCCGGGAGTGAGCAGTTCTTC. This codes for CASSPTGVSSGSEQFF.

This chain connects TRBV28 to TRBJ1-1; D gene ambiguous. This CDR3 comprises 14 residues. V lost 2 bases to trimming and J lost 4 bases, with 11 bases between them. Germline lookup yields CDR1 MDHEN and CDR2 SYDVKM. The DNA for the CDR3 is TGTGCCAGCAGTTTAGTAACCTTAGGCACTGAAGCTTTCTTT. It encodes CASSLVTLGTEAFF. Full variable domain (rest looked up from reference TRBV28 and TRBJ1-1): DVKVTQSSRYLVKRTGEKVFLECVQDMDHENMFWYRQDPGLGLRLIYFSYDVKMKEKGDIPEGYSVSREKKERFSLILESASTNQTSMYLCASSLVTLGTEAFFGQGTRLTVV.